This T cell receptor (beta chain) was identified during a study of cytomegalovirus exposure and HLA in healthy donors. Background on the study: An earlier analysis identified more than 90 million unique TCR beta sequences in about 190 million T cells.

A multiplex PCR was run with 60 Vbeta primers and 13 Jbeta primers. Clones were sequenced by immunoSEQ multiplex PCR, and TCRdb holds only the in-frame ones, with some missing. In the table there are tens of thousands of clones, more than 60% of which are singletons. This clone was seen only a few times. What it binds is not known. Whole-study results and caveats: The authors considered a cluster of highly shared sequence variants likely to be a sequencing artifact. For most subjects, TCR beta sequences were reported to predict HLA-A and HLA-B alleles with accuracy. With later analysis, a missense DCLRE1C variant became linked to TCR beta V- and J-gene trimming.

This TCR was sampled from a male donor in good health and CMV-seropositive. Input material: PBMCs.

The DNA for the CDR3 is TGTGCCAGCACCCGGGGAAAAGGGGAGCAGTACTTC. Amino acid sequence: CASTRGKGEQYF. This rearrangement joins TRBV6-5 to TRBJ2-7; possible D gene TRBD2, 5 bases. The CDR3 extends over 12 amino acids. V was shortened by 7 bases and J by 7 bases, with 14 bases between the two germline ends. Germline assignment: CDR1 MNHEY and CDR2 SVGAGI.